This T cell receptor beta chain was observed in a study of T cell repertoires in aging, cancer and after chemotherapy. In the study overall: Donor ages fell into six groups from 30 or younger up to 70 or older. Repeat sampling of healthy donors over several months to years showed clear clonal overlap. Study-wide points: Immunological memory after chemotherapy cannot be judged from the repertoire data. Compared with age-matched healthy donors, untreated hematological or solid cancer patients showed higher blood TCR clonality.

This clonotype has just a few counts. What it binds is unknown. With 1 base removed from V and 6 bases from J, the gap between germline ends came to 6 bases. This CDR3 has 12 residues. Germline V lookup: CDR1 LNHDA, CDR2 SQIVND (reference sequence). Amplification of TCR beta used genomic DNA extracted from peripheral blood. Multiplex touch-down PCR with TRB-A/B primers amplified rearranged V-D-J TRB sequences. TCRdb used MiXCR to reprocess the multiplex PCR reads, holding one entry per CDR3 protein. The sample carries 9,000 or so distinct CDR3 sequences, 35% to 45% recorded once. Sequencing was performed on blood. This chain connects TRBV19 to TRBJ1-2, with D uncertain. The origin of this receptor is a human donor in good health. Here the CDR3 DNA reads TGTGCCAGTAGTATAGGACTTAATGGCTACACCTTC. Translated: CASSIGLNGYTF.